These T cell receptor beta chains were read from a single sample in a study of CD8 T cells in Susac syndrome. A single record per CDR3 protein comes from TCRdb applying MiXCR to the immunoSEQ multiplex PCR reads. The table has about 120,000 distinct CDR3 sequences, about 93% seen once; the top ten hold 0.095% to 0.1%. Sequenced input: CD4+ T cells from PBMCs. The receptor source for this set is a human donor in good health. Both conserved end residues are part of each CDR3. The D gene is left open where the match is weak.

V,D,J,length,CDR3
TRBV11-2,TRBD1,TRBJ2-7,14,CASSDEQGADGQYF
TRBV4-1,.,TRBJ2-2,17,CASSQGFVGVGTGELFF
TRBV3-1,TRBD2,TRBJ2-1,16,CASSQDRLAGKNEQFF
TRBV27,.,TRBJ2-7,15,CASSFTLAGTYEQYF
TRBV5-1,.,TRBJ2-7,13,CASSLDLVYEQYF
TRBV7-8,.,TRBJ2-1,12,CASSFRDGEQFF
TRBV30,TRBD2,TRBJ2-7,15,CAWSPGLAGPYEQYF
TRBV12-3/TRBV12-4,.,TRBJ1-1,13,CASNSGVGTEAFF
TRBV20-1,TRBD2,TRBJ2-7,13,CSAPAGGSYEQYF
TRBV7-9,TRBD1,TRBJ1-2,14,CASSLSRTGAAYTF
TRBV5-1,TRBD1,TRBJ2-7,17,CASSPGTGTGRAYGQYF
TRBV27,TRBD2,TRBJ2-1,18,CASSFERLAGGLWYEQFF
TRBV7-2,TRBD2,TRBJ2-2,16,CASSPHRGRAPGELFF
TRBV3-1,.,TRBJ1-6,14,CASSQGGSSSPLHF
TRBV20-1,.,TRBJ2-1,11,CSARGADEQFF
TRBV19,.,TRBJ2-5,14,CASRSSVIGETQYF
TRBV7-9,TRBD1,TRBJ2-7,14,CASSLGQGNYEQYF
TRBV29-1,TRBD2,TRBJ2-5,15,CSVASREASGETQYF
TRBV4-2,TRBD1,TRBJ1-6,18,CASSQEFSLQGAGSPLHF
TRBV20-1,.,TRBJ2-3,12,CSASPFADTQYF
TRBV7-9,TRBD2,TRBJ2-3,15,CASSSGLAETDTQYF
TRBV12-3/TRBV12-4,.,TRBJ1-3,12,CASTSGLNTIYF
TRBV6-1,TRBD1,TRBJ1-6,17,CASSGEGRTGMNSPLHF
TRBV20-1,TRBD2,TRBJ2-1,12,CSAKRERHEQFF
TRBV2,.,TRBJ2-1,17,CASTKEGRLSSYNEQFF
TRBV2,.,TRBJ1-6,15,CASSDAGGILSPLHF
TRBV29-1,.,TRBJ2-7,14,CSVGPGPGTYEQYF
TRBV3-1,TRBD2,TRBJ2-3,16,CASSPLGAGVTDTQYF
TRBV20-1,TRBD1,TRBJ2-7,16,CSAKALPGQEGYEQYF
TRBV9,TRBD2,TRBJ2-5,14,CASSVGTSKETQYF
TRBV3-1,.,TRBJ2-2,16,CASSQELADNTGELFF
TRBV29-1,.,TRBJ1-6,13,CRPQSSYNSPLHF
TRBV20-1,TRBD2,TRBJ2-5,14,CSGSQGGFRETQYF
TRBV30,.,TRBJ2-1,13,CAWSVDSSREQFF
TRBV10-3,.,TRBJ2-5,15,CAISESAGLQETQYF
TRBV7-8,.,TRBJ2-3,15,CASSQRQRRTDTQYF
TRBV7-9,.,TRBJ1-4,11,CASSLNEKLFF
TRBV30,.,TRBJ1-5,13,CAWSVNSWEPQHF
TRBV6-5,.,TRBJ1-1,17,CASSYAGTLDLSTEAFF
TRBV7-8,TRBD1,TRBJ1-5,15,CASSPGQGARKPQHF
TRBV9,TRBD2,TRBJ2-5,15,CASSAGLAGEETQYF
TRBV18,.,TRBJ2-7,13,CASSPPGSYEQYF
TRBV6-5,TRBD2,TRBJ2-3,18,CASSYGPGLAGGTDTQYF
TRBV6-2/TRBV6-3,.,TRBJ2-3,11,CASSQGGGQYF
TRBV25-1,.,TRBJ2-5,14,CASSEFLGTETQYF
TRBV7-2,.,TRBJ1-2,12,CASSLVTGPYTF
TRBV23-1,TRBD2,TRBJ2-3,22,CASSQIRGGGCEHRQRTDTQYF
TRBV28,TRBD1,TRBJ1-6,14,CASSLRGHNSPLHF
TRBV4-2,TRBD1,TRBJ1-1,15,CASSQRQGVNTEAFF
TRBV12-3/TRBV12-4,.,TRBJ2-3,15,CASSLGPSSTDTQYF
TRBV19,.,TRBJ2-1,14,CASSMMGSGNEQFF
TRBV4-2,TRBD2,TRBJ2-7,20,CASSQLFPGLAQTTPYEQYF
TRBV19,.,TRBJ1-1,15,CASRAPGLLNTEAFF
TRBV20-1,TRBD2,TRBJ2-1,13,CSALAGGPNEQFF
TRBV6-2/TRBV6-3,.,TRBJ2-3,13,CASSYAVPDTQYF
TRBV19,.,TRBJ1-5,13,CASSPRVGQPQHF
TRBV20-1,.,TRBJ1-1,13,CSARGGENTEAFF
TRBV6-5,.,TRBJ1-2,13,CASKQGAFWGYTF
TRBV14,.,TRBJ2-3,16,CASSHPPGLYTDTQYF